This TCR beta chain came from a study of CD8 T cells in ankylosing spondylitis. Germline V gene data show CDR1 as ENHRY and CDR2 as SYGVKD. Trimming pared 10 bases from V and 6 bases from J, leaving 13 bases between. This CDR3 comprises 12 residues. TCRdb analysed the 5' RACE reads with MiXCR anew, one entry per CDR3 protein. The data contain roughly 91,000 distinct CDR3 sequences, roughly 8.7% of them seen just once; the ten biggest clones take up nearly 10%. This clonotype was counted ten times or more. This TCR was sampled from a male donor with ankylosing spondylitis or in good health (not recorded which). Material for sequencing was blood, either unsorted or a sorted T cell fraction (not recorded which). The J gene is TRBJ1-5, the V gene TRBV10-3; TRBD1 might be the D (6 bases). The CDR3 coding sequence is TGTGCCAGCCGGACAGTGGGTCAGCCCCAGCATTTT. Amino acids: CASRTVGQPQHF.